Listed here are 18 T cell receptor beta chains from one sample, sequenced in a study of T-cell reconstitution after alpha-beta-depleted transplantation in children. TCRbeta library construction was performed incorporating unique molecular identifiers. TCRdb called the PCR reads again in MiXCR, with one record for every CDR3 protein. The sample includes 600,000 to 700,000 distinct CDR3 sequences, approximately 14% of them seen just once. The source was PBMCs, collected before TCRalphabeta/CD19-depleted stem cell transplant. Receptors were obtained from a girl aged 2 to 10 with congenital amegakaryocytic thrombocytopenia, due to receive a stem cell transplant.

This clonotype was observed many times. The chain employs TRBV20-1 and TRBJ2-7; D not resolved. The V end lost 0 bases, the J end lost 0 bases, and 12 bases lay between the germline ends. Germline V gives CDR1 DFQATT, CDR2 SNEGSKA (reference sequence). The CDR3 runs to 15 residues. The DNA for the CDR3 is TGCAGTGCTAGAGAAAGCCCCCCGGGCTCCTACGAGCAGTACTTC. Amino acid sequence: CSARESPPGSYEQYF.

This clonotype was seen more than once but under ten times. The chain joins TRBV21-1 to TRBJ2-7; TRBD1 is taken as the D call from the table, unchecked against the DNA. TRBV21-1 is assigned pseudogene status. This CDR3 is built from 15 residues. The CDR3 region is CASSPWRRRSYEQYF. The DNA for the CDR3 is TGTGCCAGCAGCCCCTGGCGCAGGAGATCCTACGAGCAGTACTTC.

This clonotype was seen many times. The V gene is TRBV28, the J gene TRBJ1-5; 8 positions agree with TRBD1. The CDR3 spans 14 residues. Germline CDR1 MDHEN, CDR2 SYDVKM. V dropped 4 bases and J dropped 4; count of bases not matched to a gene: 3. CDR3 nucleotide sequence: TGTGCCAGCAGTTGGACAGGGACAAATCAGCCCCAGCATTTT. It encodes CASSWTGTNQPQHF.

This clonotype was observed many times. The rearrangement joins TRBV10-2 to TRBJ2-3; TRBD2 matches 7 bases. The CDR3 has 15 residues. J was trimmed by 4 bases and V by 4 bases; bases with no gene match: 8. CDR1 and CDR2 from the germline V gene are WSHSY and SAAADI. The CDR3 DNA reads TGCGCCAGCAGTGTCCCTAGCGGACGTGCAGATACGCAGTATTTT. Protein: CASSVPSGRADTQYF.

This sequence joins TRBV2 and TRBJ1-4; tentative D call: TRBD1 (6 bases). Germline CDR1 is SNHLY and CDR2 is FYNNEI. The length of the CDR3 is 15 residues. V shed 6 bases and J shed 0 bases, with 11 bases lying between them. CDR3 coding DNA: TGTGCCAGCAGGAGGAGACAGGCAACTAATGAAAAACTGTTTTTT. Amino acids: CASRRRQATNEKLFF.

J is TRBJ2-7 and V is TRBV5-1, with 9 bases identical to TRBD2. This CDR3 has 14 amino acids. CDR1 is SGHRS and CDR2 is YFSETQ in the germline V gene. Trimming at V came to 2 bases and at J to 6 bases, leaving 6 bases not matched to a gene. This chain's CDR3 is CASSLASGAVEQYF. In nucleotides, the CDR3 is TGCGCCAGCAGCTTAGCTAGCGGGGCGGTCGAGCAGTACTTC.

The V gene is TRBV7-3, the J gene TRBJ2-1; D unresolved. Germline CDR1 reads SGHTA; CDR2 reads FQGTGA. V lost 1 base to trimming and J lost 4 bases, with 11 bases between them. The CDR3 spans 15 residues. The CDR3 region is CASSLIRKRYNEQFF. For the CDR3, the DNA is TGTGCCAGCAGCTTAATCCGAAAACGGTACAATGAGCAGTTCTTC.

This clonotype was recorded many times. The CDR3 nucleotides are TGTGCCAGCAGTGAAACTCGTAGCACAGATACGCAGTATTTT. Translating gives CASSETRSTDTQYF. The genes are TRBV25-1 and TRBJ2-3; D unclear. CDR3 length equals 14 residues. Deletions cut 2 bases from V and 0 bases from J, with 6 bases between. Germline CDR1 MGHDK, CDR2 SYGVNS.

This clonotype was detected a few times. The gene calls are TRBV12-3 or TRBV12-4 and TRBJ2-5; the D is unclear. V shed 7 bases and J shed 7 bases, with 10 bases lying between them. CDR3 size: 11 residues. Here the CDR3 reads CASKVEGTQYF. The CDR3 bases are TGTGCCAGCAAGGTAGAAGGGACCCAGTACTTC.

At least ten counts were recorded for this clonotype. J is TRBJ2-1 and V is TRBV20-1, with 7 bases lining up with TRBD2. J lost 3 bases, V lost 6 bases, and 8 bases had no gene match. The CDR3 spans 14 residues. CDR1 is DFQATT and CDR2 is SNEGSKA in the germline V gene (reference sequence). CDR3 region: CSAAGTTYYNEQFF. For the CDR3, the DNA is TGCAGTGCGGCCGGGACTACCTACTACAATGAGCAGTTCTTC.

This clonotype showed up many times. V is TRBV5-1 and J is TRBJ1-2, with 8 bases matching TRBD1. Trimming at V came to 0 bases and at J to 4 bases, leaving 5 bases not matched to a gene. The CDR3 loop spans 15 amino acids. Germline V gene data show CDR1 as SGHRS and CDR2 as YFSETQ. This chain's CDR3 is CASSLASGQVYGYTF. The CDR3 nucleotides are TGCGCCAGCAGCTTGGCCTCGGGACAGGTCTATGGCTACACCTTC.

This clonotype was detected only a few times. This chain joins TRBV6-4 and TRBJ2-1, with 10 bases that match TRBD2. In germline, CDR1 is MRHNA, CDR2 SNTAGT. Germline trimming cut 2 bases from V and 9 bases from J; bases unmatched to any gene: 4. This CDR3 has 14 amino acids. CDR3: CASSDLAGDSEQFF. CDR3 nucleotide sequence: TGTGCCAGCAGTGACCTAGCGGGAGATAGTGAGCAGTTCTTC.

This sequence joins TRBV7-2 and TRBJ2-7, with TRBD2 matching over 12 bases. Germline V gives CDR1 SGHTA, CDR2 FQGNSA. CDR3 length: 16 residues. V was clipped by 5 bases and J by 0 bases; unmatched bases: 5. CDR3 region: CASSPGLAGSSYEQYF. The CDR3 nucleotides are TGTGCCAGCAGCCCAGGACTAGCGGGAAGCTCCTACGAGCAGTACTTC.

This clonotype was counted only a few times. The rearrangement uses TRBV12-3 or TRBV12-4 and TRBJ2-4; no clear D gene. The CDR3 extends over 13 amino acids. V lost 1 base and J lost 9, with 10 bases in between. CDR3 region: CASSLESTPIQYF. CDR3 bases: TGTGCCAGCAGTTTAGAGTCTACCCCCATTCAGTACTTC.

The rearrangement joins TRBV12-3 or TRBV12-4 to TRBJ2-7; TRBD2 matches 9 bases. This CDR3 has 19 residues. V lost 2 bases, J lost 3 bases, and 17 bases stayed unmatched. This CDR3 reads CASSLLRSGSLGLHYEQYF. The CDR3 region has the DNA TGTGCCAGCAGTTTATTGCGTAGCGGGAGTTTGGGGCTTCACTACGAGCAGTACTTC.

This clonotype was observed a few times. The gene calls are TRBV12-3 or TRBV12-4 and TRBJ1-2; D gene uncertain. V lost 2 bases and J lost 7, with 11 bases in between. The CDR3 loop spans 13 amino acids. The CDR3 sequence is CASSLPSEGGYTF. In DNA form, the CDR3 reads TGTGCCAGCAGTTTACCCTCTGAGGGTGGCTACACCTTC.

This clonotype has a count of ten or more. This sequence joins TRBV29-1 and TRBJ1-1; D is ambiguous. Germline V gives CDR1 SQVTM, CDR2 ANQGSEA. The CDR3 contains 12 residues. The V end was cut by 4 bases, the J end by 1 base, with 7 bases between. The CDR3 DNA is TGCAGCGTTGTTTCAGGGAACACTGAAGCTTTCTTT. This codes for CSVVSGNTEAFF.

There are a few counts of this clonotype. The V call is TRBV27, the J call TRBJ2-5; 8 bases match TRBD2. Trimming removed 5 bases from V and 4 bases from J; junction bases left unmatched: 9. From germline, CDR1 is MNHEY and CDR2 SMNVEV (reference sequence). The CDR3 runs 15 residues. CDR3 sequence reads: CASSPRREGLETQYF. DNA for the CDR3: TGTGCCAGCAGTCCACGACGGGAGGGTCTAGAGACCCAGTACTTC.